These 26 T cell receptor beta chains came from one sample sequenced in a study of OX40 agonist ivuxolimab in advanced cancers. The method was immunoSEQ multiplex PCR; TCRdb's version includes in-frame clones alone and lacks a portion of them. Of roughly 80,000 clones in the sample, roughly 84% were seen once. The sequenced sample was CD4+ or CD8+ T cells sorted from blood, obtained in a trial of the OX40 agonist ivuxolimab. The receptors come from an adult with an advanced solid tumor such as melanoma, head and neck, liver or kidney cancer.

The gene calls are TRBV5-1 and TRBJ1-1; possible D gene TRBD1, 5 bases. Trimming removed 7 bases at V and 7 bases at J, with 20 bases between. CDR3 length: 14 amino acids. Germline lookup yields CDR1 SGHRS and CDR2 YFSETQ. CDR3: CASLGEGIRNEAFF. In DNA form, the CDR3 reads TGCGCCAGCTTGGGGGAGGGGATTAGGAATGAAGCTTTCTTT. Drawing the rest from reference TRBV5-1 and TRBJ1-1, the complete variable domain is KAGVTQTPRYLIKTRGQQVTLSCSPISGHRSVSWYQQTPGQGLQFLFEYFSETQRNKGNFPGRFSGRQFSNSRSEMNVSTLELGDSALYLCASLGEGIRNEAFFGQGTRLTVV.

V is TRBV19 and J is TRBJ1-5; D is ambiguous. The CDR3 spans 13 residues. The germline gives CDR1 LNHDA, CDR2 SQIVND (reference sequence). The V end was cut by 4 bases, the J end by 5 bases, with 9 bases between. Written as DNA, the CDR3 is TGTGCCAGTAGTACCACACGGGATCAGCCCCAGCATTTT. Translating it yields CASSTTRDQPQHF. Full variable domain (outside the CDR3, taken from reference TRBV19 and TRBJ1-5): DGGITQSPKYLFRKEGQNVTLSCEQNLNHDAMYWYRQDPGQGLRLIYYSQIVNDFQKGDIAEGYSVSREKKESFPLTVTSAQKNPTAFYLCASSTTRDQPQHFGDGTRLSIL.

The chain uses TRBV5-4 and TRBJ1-2; the D is unclear. The CDR3 loop spans 15 amino acids. The ends were cut back, 7 bases at V and 4 bases at J, with 20 bases in the middle. The germline gives CDR1 SGHNT, CDR2 YYREEE (reference sequence). The chain's CDR3 is CASGVWGGNAYGYTF. CDR3 DNA: TGTGCCAGCGGGGTTTGGGGAGGAAATGCCTATGGCTACACCTTC.

Only a few counts were recorded for this clone. V usage is TRBV30 and J usage is TRBJ2-7, with 7 nucleotides matching TRBD1. The V gene's germline CDR1 is GTSNPN and CDR2 SVGIG (reference sequence). V trimming: 2 bases; J trimming: 5 bases; junction bases outside the gene matches: 3. The CDR3 has 12 amino acids. DNA for the CDR3: TGTGCCTGGAGTAACACAGGGGACGAGCAGTACTTC. Its protein product is CAWSNTGDEQYF.

Only one count was recorded for this clone. This chain joins TRBV6-5 and TRBJ1-2, with TRBD1 as a possible D gene (5 bases). The CDR3 totals 12 residues. Germline V CDR1 and CDR2: MNHEY, SVGAGI. Between the trimmed V and J ends, which lost 6 bases and 8 bases, there was a span of 13 bases. This chain's CDR3 is CASSSSGFGYTF. The CDR3 DNA follows: TGTGCCAGCAGCTCATCAGGGTTCGGCTACACCTTC.

This chain connects TRBV5-5 to TRBJ2-7, with a tentative D call TRBD2 (5 bases). CDR3 length: 13 amino acids. Trimming stripped 2 bases from V and 2 bases from J, with 8 bases between. Germline V gene data show CDR1 as SGHKS and CDR2 as YYEKEE (reference sequence). The DNA of the CDR3 is TGTGCCAGCAGCTTTTTCGGGGCCTACGAGCAGTACTTC. Residues: CASSFFGAYEQYF. The full variable domain, in which reference TRBV5-5 and TRBJ2-7 provide the parts outside the CDR3, is DAGVTQSPTHLIKTRGQQVTLRCSPISGHKSVSWYQQVLGQGPQFIFQYYEKEERGRGNFPDRFSARQFPNYSSELNVNALLLGDSALYLCASSFFGAYEQYFGPGTRLTVT.

The V and J genes are TRBV11-2 and TRBJ1-1; weak D call: TRBD1 (5 bases). This CDR3 is built from 13 residues. Germline CDR1 and CDR2: SGHAT and FQNNGV. The V gene lost 2 bases and the J gene lost 3 bases, with 7 bases spanning the gap. CDR3 amino acids: CASSLTGYTEAFF. As DNA, the CDR3 is TGTGCCAGCAGCTTAACAGGATACACTGAAGCTTTCTTT. Filled out from reference TRBV11-2 and TRBJ1-1, the complete variable domain reads EAGVAQSPRYKIIEKRQSVAFWCNPISGHATLYWYQQILGQGPKLLIQFQNNGVVDDSQLPKDRFSAERLKGVDSTLKIQPAKLEDSAVYLCASSLTGYTEAFFGQGTRLTVV.

The chain links TRBV6-5 to TRBJ1-2; 7 bases agree with TRBD1. The CDR3 has 12 residues. CDR1 and CDR2 from the germline V gene are MNHEY and SVGAGI. Trimming cost V 5 bases and J 12 bases; bases outside gene matches: 9. CDR3 amino acids: CASSRQGRGHTF. CDR3 DNA: TGTGCCAGCAGTCGACAGGGACGGGGCCACACCTTC.

The genes are TRBV5-4 and TRBJ2-7; D unclear. The CDR3 extends over 13 amino acids. Trimming cost V 0 bases and J 3 bases, with 7 bases left between them. Looked up from germline, CDR1 is SGHNT and CDR2 is YYREEE (reference sequence). The CDR3 sequence is CASSLDGYYEQYV. CDR3 coding DNA: TGTGCCAGCAGCTTGGACGGCTACTACGAGCAGTACGTC.

The chain links TRBV27 to TRBJ1-2; 7 nucleotides line up with TRBD1. From germline, CDR1 is MNHEY and CDR2 SMNVEV (reference sequence). Losses at the gene ends were 6 bases for V and 4 bases for J; bases not matched to a gene: 8. The CDR3 spans 14 residues. The CDR3: CASRGTGTAYGYTF. The CDR3 coding sequence is TGTGCCAGCAGGGGAACGGGGACAGCCTATGGCTACACCTTC.

The V call is TRBV29-1, the J call TRBJ2-3; 8 bases match TRBD1. V lost 0 bases, J lost 2 bases, and 13 bases stayed unmatched. CDR1 and CDR2 from the germline V gene are SQVTM and ANQGSEA. CDR3 length: 18 amino acids. This CDR3 reads CSVEDEQGAHINTDTQYF. In nucleotides, the CDR3 is TGCAGCGTTGAAGATGAGCAGGGGGCTCACATAAACACAGATACGCAGTATTTT.

The chain joins TRBV10-3 to TRBJ1-3; TRBD1 aligns across 9 bases. Trimming removed 6 bases from V and 4 bases from J; junction bases left unmatched: 7. This CDR3 comprises 15 residues. CDR1 ENHRY and CDR2 SYGVKD come from the germline V gene. This CDR3 is CAIRATGTGGNTIYF. The CDR3 nucleotides are TGTGCCATCAGGGCCACCGGGACAGGGGGAAACACCATATATTTT.

The chain links TRBV6-5 to TRBJ1-1, with a tentative D call TRBD1 (6 bases). Deletions cut 6 bases from V and 4 bases from J, with 12 bases between. The CDR3 contains 13 residues. Germline V gene sequence: CDR1 MNHEY, CDR2 SVGAGI. The CDR3 DNA follows: TGTGCCAGCAGAAATACAGGGAGCACTGAAGCTTTCTTT. As protein: CASRNTGSTEAFF.

The V and J genes are TRBV28 and TRBJ2-4; D is uncertain. Trimming shortened V by 5 bases and J by 2 bases, and 10 bases separated the two germline ends. Germline lookup yields CDR1 MDHEN and CDR2 SYDVKM. There are 14 residues in the CDR3. The CDR3 loop reads CASSRATPKNIQYF. In DNA form, the CDR3 reads TGTGCCAGCAGTAGGGCCACGCCCAAAAACATTCAGTACTTC.

The J gene is TRBJ1-1, the V gene TRBV9; no reliable D call. V was clipped by 0 bases and J by 1 base, with 7 bases between them. Per germline, CDR1 SGDLS and CDR2 YYNGEE. The CDR3 contains 14 residues. The CDR3 is CASSVVPKNTEAFF. The CDR3 nucleotides read TGTGCCAGCAGCGTAGTACCCAAGAACACTGAAGCTTTCTTT.

The chain has TRBV2 and TRBJ2-2; 7 bases align to TRBD1. CDR3 length equals 14 residues. Germline V CDR1 and CDR2: SNHLY, FYNNEI. V lost 7 bases and J lost 6; bases outside the gene matches: 8. CDR3 nucleotides: TGTGCCAGCAAACAATTACAGGGGTCCGGGGAGCTGTTTTTT. It is translated as CASKQLQGSGELFF.

The CDR3 region is CASSIGWEGIQYF. The CDR3 DNA follows: TGTGCCAGTAGTATAGGCTGGGAAGGCATTCAGTACTTC. V usage is TRBV19 and J usage is TRBJ2-4; D not resolved. Germline V gene sequence: CDR1 LNHDA, CDR2 SQIVND (reference sequence). The CDR3 spans 13 residues. V was trimmed by 1 base and J by 9 bases, leaving 10 bases between them.

Only a few counts were recorded for this clone. The rearrangement links TRBV14 to TRBJ2-1; no definite D call. V was shortened by 0 bases and J by 9 bases, with 9 bases between the two germline ends. Germline CDR1 reads SGHDN; CDR2 reads FVKESK. The CDR3 spans 13 residues. CDR3 in amino acids: CASSQEPLGEQFF. As DNA, the CDR3 is TGTGCCAGCAGCCAAGAACCTCTAGGTGAGCAGTTCTTC.

This chain links TRBV6-4 with TRBJ2-3, with TRBD2 as a possible D gene (6 bases). V shed 2 bases and J shed 0 bases, with 9 bases lying between them. CDR1 is MRHNA, CDR2 SNTAGT, per germline. This CDR3 spans 15 amino acids. In DNA form, the CDR3 reads TGTGCCAGCAGTGACGAGGCGGGAAGCACAGATACGCAGTATTTT. Protein: CASSDEAGSTDTQYF.

The chain joins TRBV5-4 to TRBJ1-6; unclear D gene. Germline CDR1 SGHNT, CDR2 YYREEE (reference sequence). V lost 2 bases and J lost 10, with 16 bases in between. The CDR3 contains 15 residues. Here the CDR3 reads CASSFDSGGESPLHF. CDR3 bases: TGTGCCAGCAGCTTCGATTCGGGTGGAGAATCACCCCTCCACTTT.

This clone showed up just once. The chain links TRBV10-3 to TRBJ2-7; 7 positions match TRBD1. V lost 6 bases, J lost 3 bases, and 5 bases stayed unmatched. Germline-derived CDR1 and CDR2 are ENHRY and SYGVKD. This CDR3 has 13 amino acids. The CDR3 nucleotides are TGTGCCATCAGCTTTGACAGGGACTACGAGCAGTACGTC. As protein: CAISFDRDYEQYV.

V and J are TRBV11-2 and TRBJ2-1; perhaps TRBD1 as D (6 bases). V was shortened by 11 bases and J by 4 bases, with 21 bases between the two germline ends. The CDR3 is made up of 15 amino acids. The germline V gene has CDR1 SGHAT and CDR2 FQNNGV. CDR3 protein: CASSRNRDTYNEQFF. The CDR3 DNA reads TGTGCCTCGAGCCGTAACCGGGACACTTACAATGAGCAGTTCTTC.

The rearrangement links TRBV18 to TRBJ2-7, with 10 bases lining up with TRBD1. This CDR3 is built from 13 residues. Trimming cost V 3 bases and J 6 bases; bases outside gene matches: 2. Germline V gene sequence: CDR1 KGHSH, CDR2 LQKENI. This chain's CDR3 is CASSPGTGAEQYF. CDR3 coding DNA: TGTGCCAGCTCACCGGGGACAGGGGCCGAGCAGTACTTC.

This clone was seen just once. The chain employs TRBV29-1 and TRBJ1-3; possibly TRBD1 for D (6 bases). CDR1 is SQVTM, CDR2 ANQGSEA, per germline. This CDR3 spans 14 amino acids. Deletions cut 4 bases from V and 0 bases from J, with 10 bases between. The CDR3 loop reads CSVVDRHSGNTIYF. For the CDR3, the DNA is TGCAGCGTTGTCGACAGGCACTCTGGAAACACCATATATTTT.

CDR3 nucleotides: TGTGCCAGCAGTGAAGGTCTGCGCGGGAGGGGTTATCACACCGGGGAGCTGTTTTTT. Its protein product is CASSEGLRGRGYHTGELFF. This rearrangement joins TRBV6-1 to TRBJ2-2; the match to TRBD2 covers 9 bases. Unmatched junction bases numbered 12, after V lost 1 base and J lost 3 bases. The germline CDR1 and CDR2 sequences are MNHNS and SASEGT. The CDR3 has 19 amino acids.

The V and J genes are TRBV6-5 and TRBJ2-7, with unresolved D. The CDR3 totals 14 residues. Germline V CDR1 and CDR2: MNHEY, SVGAGI. The V end was cut by 2 bases, the J end by 4 bases, with 12 bases between. CDR3 amino acids: CASSYLDAKYEQYF. The CDR3 DNA follows: TGTGCCAGCAGTTACCTAGACGCGAAATACGAGCAGTACTTC.